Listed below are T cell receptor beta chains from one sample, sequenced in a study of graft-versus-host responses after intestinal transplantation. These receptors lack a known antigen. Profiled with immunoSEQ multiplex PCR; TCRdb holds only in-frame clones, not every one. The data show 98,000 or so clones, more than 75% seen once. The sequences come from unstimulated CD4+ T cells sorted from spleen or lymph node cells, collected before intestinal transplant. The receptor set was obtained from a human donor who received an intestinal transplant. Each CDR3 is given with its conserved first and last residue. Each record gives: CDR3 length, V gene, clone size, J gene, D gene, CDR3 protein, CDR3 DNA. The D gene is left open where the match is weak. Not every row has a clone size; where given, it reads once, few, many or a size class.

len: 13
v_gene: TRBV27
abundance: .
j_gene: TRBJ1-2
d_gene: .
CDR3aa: CASRSTANYGYTF
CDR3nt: TGTGCCAGCAGGAGTACAGCTAACTATGGCTACACCTTC

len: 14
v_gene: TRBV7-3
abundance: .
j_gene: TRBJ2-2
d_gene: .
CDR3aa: CASSLGTNTGELFF
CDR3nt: TGTGCCAGCAGCCTCGGGACTAACACCGGGGAGCTGTTTTTT

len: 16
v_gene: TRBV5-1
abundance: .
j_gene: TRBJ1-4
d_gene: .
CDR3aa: CASSLGVGFTNEKLFF
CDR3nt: TGCGCCAGCAGCTTGGGAGTGGGGTTCACTAATGAAAAACTGTTTTTT

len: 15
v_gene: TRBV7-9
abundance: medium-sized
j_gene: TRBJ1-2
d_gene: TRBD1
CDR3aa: CASSFWTGGHYGYTF
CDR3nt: TGTGCCAGCAGCTTTTGGACAGGGGGCCACTATGGCTACACCTTC

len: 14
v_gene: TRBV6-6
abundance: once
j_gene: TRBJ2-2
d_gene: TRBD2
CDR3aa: CAGRTSGSTGELFF
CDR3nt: TGTGCCGGTCGGACTAGCGGGTCCACCGGGGAGCTGTTTTTT

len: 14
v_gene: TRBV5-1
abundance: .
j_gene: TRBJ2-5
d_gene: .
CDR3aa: CASSLGGGQETQYF
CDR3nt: TGCGCCAGCAGCTTGGGGGGAGGTCAAGAGACCCAGTACTTC

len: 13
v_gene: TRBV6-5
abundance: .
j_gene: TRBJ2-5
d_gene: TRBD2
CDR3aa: CASSPAGGQTQYF
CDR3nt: TGTGCCAGCAGCCCCGCGGGGGGCCAGACCCAGTACTTC

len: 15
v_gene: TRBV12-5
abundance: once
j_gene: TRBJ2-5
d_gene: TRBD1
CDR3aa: CASGLLRDRVETQYF
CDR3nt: TGTGCTAGTGGTTTGCTACGGGACAGGGTAGAGACCCAGTACTTC

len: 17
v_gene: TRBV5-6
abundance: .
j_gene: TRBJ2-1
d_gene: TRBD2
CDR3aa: CASSFYSGRAKGHEQFF
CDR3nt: TGTGCCAGCAGCTTTTATAGCGGGAGGGCCAAAGGCCATGAGCAGTTCTTC

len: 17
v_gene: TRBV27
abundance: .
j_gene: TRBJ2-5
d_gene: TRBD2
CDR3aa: CASSLMPLAGGPQTQYF
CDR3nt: TGTGCCAGCAGTTTAATGCCCCTAGCGGGGGGGCCGCAGACCCAGTACTTC

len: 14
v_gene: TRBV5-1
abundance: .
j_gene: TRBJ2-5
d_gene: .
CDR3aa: CASSLGEDGETQYF
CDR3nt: TGCGCCAGCAGCTTGGGTGAGGATGGAGAGACCCAGTACTTC

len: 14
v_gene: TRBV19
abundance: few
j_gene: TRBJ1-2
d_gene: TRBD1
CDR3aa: CASMGDRSNYGYTF
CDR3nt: TGTGCCAGTATGGGGGACAGATCTAACTATGGCTACACCTTC

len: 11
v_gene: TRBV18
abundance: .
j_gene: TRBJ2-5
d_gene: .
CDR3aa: CASSQGETQYF
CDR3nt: TGTGCCAGCTCCCAGGGAGAGACCCAGTACTTC

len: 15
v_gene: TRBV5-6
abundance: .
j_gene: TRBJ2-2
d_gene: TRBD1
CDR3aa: CASSLYRGRDGELFF
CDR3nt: TGTGCCAGCAGCTTATACAGGGGGCGCGACGGGGAGCTGTTTTTT

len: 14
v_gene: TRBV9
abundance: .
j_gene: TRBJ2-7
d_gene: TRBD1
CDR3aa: CASSAQGMAYEQYF
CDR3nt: TGTGCCAGCAGCGCACAGGGGATGGCCTACGAGCAGTACTTC

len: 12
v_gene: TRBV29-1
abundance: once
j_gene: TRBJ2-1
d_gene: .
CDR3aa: CSAGTLYNEQFF
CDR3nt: TGCAGCGCCGGGACCCTCTACAATGAGCAGTTCTTC

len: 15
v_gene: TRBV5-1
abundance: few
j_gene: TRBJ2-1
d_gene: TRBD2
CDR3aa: CASSLSGDANNEQFF
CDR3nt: TGCGCCAGCAGCTTGAGCGGGGATGCCAATAATGAGCAGTTCTTC

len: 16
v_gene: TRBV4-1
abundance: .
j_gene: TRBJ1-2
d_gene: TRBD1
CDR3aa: CASSQPGQGRGYGYTF
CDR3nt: TGCGCCAGCAGCCAGCCGGGACAGGGGCGAGGATATGGCTACACCTTC

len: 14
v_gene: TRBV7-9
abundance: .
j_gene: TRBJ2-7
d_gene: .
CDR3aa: CASSFSGTVGEQYF
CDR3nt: TGTGCCAGCAGCTTCTCCGGGACGGTGGGCGAGCAGTACTTC

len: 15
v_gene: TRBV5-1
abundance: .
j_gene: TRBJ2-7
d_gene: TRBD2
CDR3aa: CARRSGTGPSYEQYF
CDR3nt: TGCGCCAGAAGGAGCGGGACGGGGCCTTCCTACGAGCAGTACTTC

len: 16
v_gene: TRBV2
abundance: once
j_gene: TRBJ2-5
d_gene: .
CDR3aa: CASRARDSDQWGTQYF
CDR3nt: TGTGCCAGCAGAGCGCGGGACAGCGACCAGTGGGGGACCCAGTACTTC

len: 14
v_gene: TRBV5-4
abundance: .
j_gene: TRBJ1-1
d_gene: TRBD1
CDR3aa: CASSQQGFDTEAFF
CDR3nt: TGTGCCAGCAGTCAACAGGGGTTCGATACTGAAGCTTTCTTT

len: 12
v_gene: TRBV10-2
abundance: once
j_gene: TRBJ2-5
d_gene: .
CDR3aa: CASSQYQETQYF
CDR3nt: TGCGCCAGCAGTCAGTACCAAGAGACCCAGTACTTC

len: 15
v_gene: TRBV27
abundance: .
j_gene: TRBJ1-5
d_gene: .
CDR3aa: CASSLVGYSNQPQHF
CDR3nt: TGTGCCAGCAGTTTAGTTGGGTATAGCAATCAGCCCCAGCATTTT

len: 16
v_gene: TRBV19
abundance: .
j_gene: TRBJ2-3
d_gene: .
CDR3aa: CASSPPGSRQGDTQYF
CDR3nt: TGTGCCAGTAGTCCCCCCGGGAGCCGACAGGGAGATACGCAGTATTTT

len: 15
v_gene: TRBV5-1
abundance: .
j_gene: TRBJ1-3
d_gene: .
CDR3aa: CASSLDLGRGNTIYF
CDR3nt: TGCGCCAGCAGCTTGGACCTGGGACGGGGAAACACCATATATTTT

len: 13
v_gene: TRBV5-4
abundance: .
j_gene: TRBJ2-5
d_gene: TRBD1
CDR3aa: CASSFGTEETQYF
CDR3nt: TGTGCCAGCAGTTTCGGGACAGAAGAGACCCAGTACTTC

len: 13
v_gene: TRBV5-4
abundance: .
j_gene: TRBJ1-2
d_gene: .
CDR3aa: CASSSTGLYGYTF
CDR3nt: TGTGCCAGCAGCTCGACAGGACTCTATGGCTACACCTTC

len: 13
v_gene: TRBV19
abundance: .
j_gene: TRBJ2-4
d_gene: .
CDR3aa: CASSQLAKNIQYF
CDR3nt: TGTGCCAGTAGTCAACTAGCCAAAAACATTCAGTACTTC

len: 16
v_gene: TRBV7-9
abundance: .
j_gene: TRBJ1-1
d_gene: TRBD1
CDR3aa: CASSLSTGVEDTEAFF
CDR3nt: TGTGCCAGCAGCTTGTCGACAGGGGTGGAGGACACTGAAGCTTTCTTT

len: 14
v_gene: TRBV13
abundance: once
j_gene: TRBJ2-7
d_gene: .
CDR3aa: CASSLAEGVYEQYF
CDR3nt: TGTGCCAGCAGCTTAGCGGAAGGAGTATACGAGCAGTACTTC

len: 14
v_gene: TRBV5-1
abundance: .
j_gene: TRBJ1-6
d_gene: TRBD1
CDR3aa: CASRTDRGNSPLHF
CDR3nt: TGCGCCAGCAGAACGGACAGGGGTAATTCACCCCTCCACTTT

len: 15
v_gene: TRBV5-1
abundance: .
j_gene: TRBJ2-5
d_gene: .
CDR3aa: CASSLGSAEQETQYF
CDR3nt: TGCGCCAGCAGCTTGGGCTCGGCGGAACAAGAGACCCAGTACTTC

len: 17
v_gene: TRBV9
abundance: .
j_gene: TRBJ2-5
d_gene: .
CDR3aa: CASSVGLTGVIQETQYF
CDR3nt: TGTGCCAGCAGCGTAGGGCTAACGGGGGTGATCCAAGAGACCCAGTACTTC

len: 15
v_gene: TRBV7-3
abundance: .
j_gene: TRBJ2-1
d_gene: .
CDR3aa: CASSWPGPQHNEQFF
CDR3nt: TGTGCCAGCAGCTGGCCGGGCCCCCAACACAATGAGCAGTTCTTC

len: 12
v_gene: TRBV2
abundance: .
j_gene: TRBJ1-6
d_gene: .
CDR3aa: CAGLGRDSPLHF
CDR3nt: TGTGCCGGACTCGGAAGGGATTCACCCCTCCACTTT

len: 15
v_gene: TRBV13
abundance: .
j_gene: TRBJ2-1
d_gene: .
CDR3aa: CASSSGGGAPNEQFF
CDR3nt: TGTGCCAGCAGCTCTGGTGGGGGCGCCCCCAATGAGCAGTTCTTC

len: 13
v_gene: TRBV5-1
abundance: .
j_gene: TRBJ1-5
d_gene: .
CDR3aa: CASSLTGTQPQHF
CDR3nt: TGCGCCAGCAGCTTGACAGGGACTCAGCCCCAGCATTTT

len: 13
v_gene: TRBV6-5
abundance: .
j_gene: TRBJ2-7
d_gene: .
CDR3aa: CASSYTEVDEQYF
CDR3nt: TGTGCCAGCAGTTACACGGAAGTCGACGAGCAGTACTTC

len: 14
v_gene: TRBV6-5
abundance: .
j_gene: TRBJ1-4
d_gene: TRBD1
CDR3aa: CASTHRGWNEKLFF
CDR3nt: TGTGCCAGCACCCACAGGGGATGGAATGAAAAACTGTTTTTT

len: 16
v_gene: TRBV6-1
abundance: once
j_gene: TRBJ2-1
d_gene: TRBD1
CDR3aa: CASSEAWGQRYNEQFF
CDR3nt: TGTGCCAGCAGTGAAGCGTGGGGACAGCGATACAATGAGCAGTTCTTC

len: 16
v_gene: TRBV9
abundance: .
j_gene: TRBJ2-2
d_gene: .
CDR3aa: CASSTPTGVNTGELFF
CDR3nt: TGTGCCAGCTCGACCCCGACAGGAGTGAACACCGGGGAGCTGTTTTTT

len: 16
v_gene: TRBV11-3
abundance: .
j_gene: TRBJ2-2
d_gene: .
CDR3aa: CASSPGQGRGTGELFF
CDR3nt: TGTGCCAGCAGCCCAGGTCAGGGTCGAGGGACCGGGGAGCTGTTTTTT

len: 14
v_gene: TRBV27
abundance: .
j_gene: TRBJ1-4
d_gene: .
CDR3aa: CASSLYATNEKLFF
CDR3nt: TGTGCCAGCAGTTTATACGCAACTAATGAAAAACTGTTTTTT

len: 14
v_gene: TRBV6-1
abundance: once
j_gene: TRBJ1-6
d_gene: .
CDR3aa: CASSQGRENSPLHF
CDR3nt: TGTGCCAGCAGTCAGGGACGGGAAAATTCACCCCTCCACTTT